One sample yielded the 32 T cell receptor beta chains listed below, sequenced in a study of blood T cells in healthy people across ages. Alongside a J-beta primer mix, a sample-barcoded 5' primer served in a second PCR lasting roughly 6 to 12 cycles. TCRdb reanalysed the 5' RACE reads using MiXCR and keeps one entry per CDR3 protein. The sample consists of roughly 900,000 distinct CDR3 sequences, less than 35% of them appearing once. The source material was blood. The receptors here all came from a woman aged 80 or over in good health.

Comments on this clonotype: Possible read error: a much larger clone is one base away. The genes are TRBV18 and TRBJ2-5; D might be TRBD2 (6 bases). V was cut by 6 bases and J by 1 base, with 18 bases left in between. The CDR3 loop spans 16 amino acids. CDR1 is KGHSH, CDR2 LQKENI, per germline. The CDR3 reads CASSRGGMALQETQYF. In nucleotides, the CDR3 is TGTGCCAGCTCTCGTGGAGGGATGGCCCTCCAAGAGACCCAGTACTTC.

This clonotype was counted many times. This sequence joins TRBV24-1 and TRBJ2-7; TRBD1 matches 9 bases. The ends lost 10 bases at V and 4 bases at J; junction bases unmatched: 13. The CDR3 has 15 residues. Germline lookup yields CDR1 KGHDR and CDR2 SFDVKD. The CDR3 nucleotides are TGTGCCACTAGAAAGGACAGGGGAACCCATTACGAGCAGTACTTC. Its protein is CATRKDRGTHYEQYF.

The table lists this clonotype with many counts. The V gene is TRBV6-2 or TRBV6-3, the J gene TRBJ2-3, with unresolved D. Germline CDR1 MNHEY, CDR2 SVGEGT. The CDR3 is made up of 15 amino acids. The germline V and J ends were trimmed by 3 bases and 3 bases, with 13 bases remaining between them. CDR3 coding DNA: TGTGCCAGCAGTTATTCGCCGGCCTCAACAGATACGCAGTATTTT. Amino acids: CASSYSPASTDTQYF.

As to this clonotype: A much bigger clone sits one base away, suggesting this may be a read error. The gene calls are TRBV14 and TRBJ1-2; D is ambiguous. Germline lookup yields CDR1 SGHDN and CDR2 FVKESK. Trimming stripped 1 base from V and 7 bases from J, with 13 bases between. The CDR3 sequence is 14 residues long. CDR3 nucleotides: TGTGCCAGCAGCCAAGGCTACAGTGACTGTGGCTACACCTTC. Translated, it gives CASSQGYSDCGYTF.

This clonotype was seen only a few times. The CDR3 reads CAWSRAGPDTQYF. CDR3 bases: TGTGCCTGGAGTAGGGCAGGGCCAGATACGCAGTATTTT. The V gene is TRBV30, the J gene TRBJ2-3; D perhaps matches TRBD1 (5 bases). V was shortened by 2 bases and J by 4 bases, with 10 bases between the two germline ends. CDR3 length equals 13 residues. Germline-derived CDR1 and CDR2 are GTSNPN and SVGIG (reference sequence).

As concerns this clonotype: A read error may be the cause here, since a much bigger clone is one base away. The rearrangement joins TRBV27 to TRBJ2-5; 8 bases are shared with TRBD2. Germline V lookup: CDR1 MNHEY, CDR2 SMNVEV (reference sequence). With V trimmed by 1 base and J by 11 bases, 12 bases remained unmatched. The CDR3 consists of 15 residues. The CDR3 nucleotides read TGTGCCAGCAGTTTATGGGCAGCGGGGGTTAATGAGCAGTACTTC. Amino acid sequence: CASSLWAAGVNEQYF.

The rearrangement joins TRBV27 to TRBJ2-2; TRBD2 agrees at 8 bases. Germline values: CDR1 MNHEY, CDR2 SMNVEV (reference sequence). The CDR3 runs to 18 residues. V dropped 4 bases and J dropped 5; count of bases not matched to a gene: 15. The CDR3 DNA sequence: TGTGCCAGCAGTTATGAACCGACGGGACTAGGTCGGACCGGGGAGCTGTTTTTT. It is translated as CASSYEPTGLGRTGELFF.

This clonotype occurred many times. The CDR3: CASRTGRGEQYF. CDR3 sequence (DNA): TGTGCCAGCAGAACCGGACGCGGCGAGCAGTACTTC. The chain joins TRBV6-2 or TRBV6-3 to TRBJ2-7; D unresolved. V was trimmed by 6 bases and J by 6 bases, leaving 12 bases between them. This CDR3 spans 12 amino acids. CDR1 MNHEY and CDR2 SVGEGT come from the germline V gene.

This rearrangement joins TRBV12-3 or TRBV12-4 to TRBJ1-1; maybe TRBD1 (5 bases). Trimming removed 5 bases from V and 10 bases from J, with 14 bases in between. This CDR3 spans 12 amino acids. The CDR3 here is CASSPTGALAFF. CDR3 coding DNA: TGTGCCAGCAGTCCCACCGGGGCGCTAGCTTTCTTT.

This clonotype was recorded a few times. The V gene is TRBV7-2, the J gene TRBJ2-2, with TRBD2 matching 12 bases. This CDR3 is 16 amino acids long. The J segment lost 7 bases and the V segment lost 4 bases, leaving 7 bases of the junction unmatched. Germline lookup yields CDR1 SGHTA and CDR2 FQGNSA. The CDR3 DNA is TGTGCCAGCAGCTCATTCACTAGCGGGGGGAACGGGGAGCTGTTTTTT. Translation gives CASSSFTSGGNGELFF.

The chain is built from TRBV7-3 and TRBJ2-1, with D perhaps matching TRBD2 (5 bases). Germline V CDR1 and CDR2: SGHTA, FQGTGA. CDR3 length: 15 amino acids. V was pared by 4 bases and J by 10 bases, with 20 bases between. The CDR3 is CASSSLPGEMGEQFF. In nucleotides, the CDR3 is TGTGCCAGCAGCTCCCTCCCCGGGGAGATGGGGGAGCAGTTCTTC.

This clonotype was observed a single time. V is TRBV2 and J is TRBJ1-3; perhaps TRBD1 as D (5 bases). The germline V and J ends were trimmed by 5 bases and 0 bases, with 17 bases remaining between them. Germline values: CDR1 SNHLY, CDR2 FYNNEI. The CDR3 length is 17 residues. The CDR3 bases are TGTGCCAGCAGTAAAGGGGTGGGGTCAGCCTCTGGAAACACCATATATTTT. It translates to CASSKGVGSASGNTIYF.

This chain connects TRBV5-1 to TRBJ2-2; 11 nucleotides line up with TRBD2. Losses at the gene ends were 0 bases for V and 2 bases for J; bases not matched to a gene: 6. The CDR3 has 18 amino acids. Germline V gene sequence: CDR1 SGHRS, CDR2 YFSETQ. Here the CDR3 DNA reads TGCGCCAGCAGCTTGGGACTAGCGGGGCCCCTTAACACCGGGGAGCTGTTTTTT. The encoded protein is CASSLGLAGPLNTGELFF. Supplemented by reference TRBV5-1 and TRBJ2-2, the full variable domain reads KAGVTQTPRYLIKTRGQQVTLSCSPISGHRSVSWYQQTPGQGLQFLFEYFSETQRNKGNFPGRFSGRQFSNSRSEMNVSTLELGDSALYLCASSLGLAGPLNTGELFFGEGSRLTVL.

Comments on this clonotype: Given a much more abundant clone one base away, this may be a read error. The chain recombines TRBV5-1 with TRBJ2-1, with D uncertain. Trimming removed 3 bases from V and 7 bases from J, with 8 bases in between. The CDR3 runs 12 residues. The germline gives CDR1 SGHRS, CDR2 YFSETQ. As DNA, the CDR3 is TGCGCCAGCAGCTATGACTGGAATGAGCAGTTCTTC. Amino acid sequence: CASSYDWNEQFF.

This clonotype came up many times. Being one base from a much bigger clone, this may be a read error. The CDR3 loop reads CSVARTGWDIQYF. The CDR3 bases are TGCAGCGTAGCGCGGACAGGGTGGGACATTCAGTACTTC. The chain carries TRBV29-1 and TRBJ2-4; 8 bases line up with TRBD1. CDR1 and CDR2 from the germline V gene are SQVTM and ANQGSEA. The CDR3 totals 13 residues. V lost 6 bases, J lost 8 bases, and 9 bases stayed unmatched.

A few counts support this clonotype. Just one base apart from a much larger clone, this may be a read error. V and J are TRBV7-2 and TRBJ1-6; 7 bases map to TRBD1. This CDR3 contains 15 residues. The V gene's germline CDR1 is SGHTA and CDR2 FQGNSA. Germline trimming cut 5 bases from V and 8 bases from J; bases unmatched to any gene: 9. CDR3 sequence: CASSADRLRDSPLHF. CDR3 nucleotides: TGTGCCAGCAGCGCGGACAGGTTAAGGGATTCACCCCTCCACTTT.

The rearrangement joins TRBV7-6 to TRBJ2-1; TRBD2 matches at 7 bases. The CDR3 length is 16 residues. Trimming removed 0 bases from V and 5 bases from J; junction bases left unmatched: 7. CDR1 and CDR2 from the germline V gene are SGHVS and FNYEAQ. Here the CDR3 reads CASSLAVLADNNEQFF. The DNA for the CDR3 is TGTGCCAGCAGCTTAGCTGTCCTAGCGGACAACAATGAGCAGTTCTTC.

The chain links TRBV2 to TRBJ2-5; TRBD2 aligns across 11 bases. The length of the CDR3 is 15 residues. The V and J ends lost 4 bases and 3 bases, in that order; junction bases with no gene match: 4. In germline, CDR1 is SNHLY, CDR2 FYNNEI. The CDR3: CASSGLAGGKETQYF. In DNA, the CDR3 is TGTGCCAGCAGTGGGCTAGCGGGGGGCAAAGAGACCCAGTACTTC. Together with reference TRBV2 and TRBJ2-5, the CDR3 gives the full variable domain: EPEVTQTPSHQVTQMGQEVILRCVPISNHLYFYWYRQILGQKVEFLVSFYNNEISEKSEIFDDQFSVERPDGSNFTLKIRSTKLEDSAMYFCASSGLAGGKETQYFGPGTRLLVL.

This clonotype was detected many times. The rearrangement uses TRBV30 and TRBJ2-3; D unclear. The CDR3 covers 13 residues. CDR1 and CDR2 from the germline V gene are GTSNPN and SVGIG (reference sequence). V was pared by 0 bases and J by 4 bases, with 8 bases between. The CDR3: CAWSVRSPDTQYF. DNA of the CDR3: TGTGCCTGGAGTGTACGGTCACCAGATACGCAGTATTTT.

The table lists this clonotype with many counts. This sequence joins TRBV20-1 and TRBJ1-2; TRBD1 agrees at 8 bases. The CDR3 has 13 residues. J gave up 4 bases and V 5 bases, and 6 bases lay outside the gene matches. CDR1 is DFQATT, CDR2 SNEGSKA, per germline (reference sequence). CDR3 bases: TGCAGTGCTGTATCCGGGACAGGCTATGGCTACACCTTC. It encodes CSAVSGTGYGYTF.

This sequence joins TRBV5-5 and TRBJ2-4; 7 positions agree with TRBD1. Trimming at V came to 4 bases and at J to 6 bases, leaving 7 bases not matched to a gene. The CDR3 has 14 amino acids. Per germline, CDR1 SGHKS and CDR2 YYEKEE (reference sequence). In nucleotides, the CDR3 is TGTGCCAGCAGCCCCGGGACAGAGATAAACATTCAGTACTTC. It codes for CASSPGTEINIQYF. The variable domain in full, completed from reference TRBV5-5 and TRBJ2-4, reads DAGVTQSPTHLIKTRGQQVTLRCSPISGHKSVSWYQQVLGQGPQFIFQYYEKEERGRGNFPDRFSARQFPNYSSELNVNALLLGDSALYLCASSPGTEINIQYFGAGTRLSVL.

This clonotype has ten or more counts. The chain joins TRBV6-2 or TRBV6-3 to TRBJ2-5; 8 nucleotides line up with TRBD2. The CDR3 runs to 15 residues. V shed 2 bases, J shed 5 bases, and the junction held 7 bases outside the gene matches. Per the germline V gene, CDR1 is MNHEY and CDR2 is SVGEGT. This CDR3 is CASSYEGLGAETQYF. The DNA of the CDR3 is TGTGCCAGCAGTTACGAGGGACTAGGAGCCGAGACCCAGTACTTC.

The CDR3 DNA reads as TGTGCCAGCAGCGACACCCGGGACTCCTCTTACAATAAGCAGTACTTC. Translating gives CASSDTRDSSYNKQYF. The chain employs TRBV7-2 and TRBJ2-5, with D maybe TRBD2 (6 bases). V lost 5 bases and J lost 11, with 27 bases in between. The germline V gene has CDR1 SGHTA and CDR2 FQGNSA. This CDR3 spans 16 amino acids.

This clonotype was seen at least ten times. This chain uses TRBV20-1 with TRBJ2-5; 16 nucleotides match TRBD2. Germline CDR1 and CDR2: DFQATT and SNEGSKA (reference sequence). Trimming took 5 bases from V and 5 from J; bases not matched to a gene: 5. There are 15 residues in the CDR3. The CDR3, as DNA: TGCAGTGCTGGGACTAGCGGGGGGGCTGGGGAGACCCAGTACTTC. This codes for CSAGTSGGAGETQYF.

In regard to this clonotype: At one end the junction does not follow the germline gene, possibly because of a read error. This chain connects TRBV4-2 to TRBJ2-5, with D possibly matching TRBD1 (6 bases). Germline values: CDR1 LGHNA, CDR2 YNFKEQ. CDR3 size: 18 residues. The CDR3 spells CASSPTSPYRVGGETQYF. The DNA for the CDR3 is TGTGCAAGCAGCCCTACGTCACCCTACAGGGTCGGTGGGGAGACCCAGTACTTC.

To note about this clonotype: This sequence may be a read error, since a much larger clone differs from it by one base. V gene TRBV11-2 combines with J gene TRBJ2-5; D unresolved. Between the trimmed V and J ends, which lost 3 bases and 11 bases, there was a span of 19 bases. The CDR3 covers 14 residues. From germline, CDR1 is SGHAT and CDR2 FQNNGV. CDR3 residues: CASSLRQAYNEQYF. For the CDR3, the DNA is TGTGCCAGCAGCTTGCGGCAGGCGTACAATGAGCAGTACTTC.

The sample holds many counts of this clonotype. This rearrangement joins TRBV7-2 to TRBJ2-5, with a tentative D call TRBD2 (6 bases). V was cut by 4 bases and J by 0 bases, with 15 bases left in between. CDR3 length: 16 amino acids. Germline assignment: CDR1 SGHTA and CDR2 FQGNSA. CDR3 sequence: CASSWGGAANQETQYF. CDR3 nucleotide sequence: TGTGCCAGCAGCTGGGGCGGGGCGGCTAACCAAGAGACCCAGTACTTC.

Ten or more counts support this clonotype. This chain joins TRBV20-1 and TRBJ2-3; D remains ambiguous. Per the germline V gene, CDR1 is DFQATT and CDR2 is SNEGSKA (reference sequence). This CDR3 has 11 residues. V dropped 0 bases and J dropped 13 bases, with 11 bases sitting between them. CDR3 sequence (DNA): TGCAGTGCTAGAGATCCCCCACACGAGTATTTT. Encoded protein: CSARDPPHEYF.

This clonotype was recorded at least ten times. This chain joins TRBV4-1 and TRBJ2-7; D is undetermined. Germline V CDR1 and CDR2: MGHRA, YSYEKL. CDR3 length: 16 residues. The V gene lost 0 bases and the J gene lost 3 bases, with 15 bases spanning the gap. CDR3 region: CASSQDLTASYYEQYF. The CDR3 nucleotides are TGCGCCAGCAGCCAAGATCTTACGGCTTCTTACTACGAGCAGTACTTC.

This clonotype was counted a single time. The junction shows a germline mismatch at one end, possibly a read error. The J gene is TRBJ1-4, the V gene TRBV3-1; no clear D. The V gene's germline CDR1 is LGHDT and CDR2 YNNKEL (reference sequence). The CDR3 is 15 amino acids. In DNA, the CDR3 is TGTGCCAGCAGCCTTCAAAGTAATACGAATGGAAAACTGTTTTTT. Amino acids: CASSLQSNTNGKLFF.

The CDR3 loop reads CASSEKGSPYNEQYF. As DNA, the CDR3 is TGTGCCAGCAGTGAGAAGGGGAGCCCCTACAATGAGCAGTACTTC. V and J are TRBV25-1 and TRBJ2-7; D may be TRBD1 or TRBD2 (5 bases each). Germline CDR1 reads MGHDK; CDR2 reads SYGVNS. V was clipped by 3 bases and J by 7 bases, with 19 bases between them. CDR3 length: 15 residues.

As for this clonotype: A much larger clone lies one base from this, so it may be a read error. V is TRBV2 and J is TRBJ2-1; the D is unclear. Germline-derived CDR1 and CDR2 are SNHLY and FYNNEI. V lost 5 bases to trimming and J lost 13 bases, with 12 bases between them. The CDR3 consists of 11 residues. The CDR3 reads CASSPLETQFF. As DNA, the CDR3 is TGTGCCAGCAGTCCCTTGGAGACCCAGTTCTTC.